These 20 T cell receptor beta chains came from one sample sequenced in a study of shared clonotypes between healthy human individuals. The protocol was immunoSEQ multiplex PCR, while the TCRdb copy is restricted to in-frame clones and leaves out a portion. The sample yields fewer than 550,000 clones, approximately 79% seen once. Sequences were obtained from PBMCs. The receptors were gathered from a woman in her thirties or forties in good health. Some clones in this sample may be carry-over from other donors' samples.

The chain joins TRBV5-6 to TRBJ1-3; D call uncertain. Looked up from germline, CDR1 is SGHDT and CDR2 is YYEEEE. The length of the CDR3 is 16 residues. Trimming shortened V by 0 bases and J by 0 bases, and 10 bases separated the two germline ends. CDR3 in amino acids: CASSLASYLSGNTIYF. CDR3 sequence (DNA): TGTGCCAGCAGCTTGGCATCCTACCTCTCTGGAAACACCATATATTTT.

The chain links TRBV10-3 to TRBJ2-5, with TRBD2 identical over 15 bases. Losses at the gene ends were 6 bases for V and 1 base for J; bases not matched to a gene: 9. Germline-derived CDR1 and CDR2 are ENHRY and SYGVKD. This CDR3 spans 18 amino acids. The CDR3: CAISTGTSGRRIQETQYF. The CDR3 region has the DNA TGTGCCATCAGCACAGGGACTAGCGGGAGGAGAATCCAAGAGACCCAGTACTTC.

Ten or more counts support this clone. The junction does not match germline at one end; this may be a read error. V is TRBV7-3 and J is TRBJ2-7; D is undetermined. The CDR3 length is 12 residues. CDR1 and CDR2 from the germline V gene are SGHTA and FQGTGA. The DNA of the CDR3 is TGTGCCAGCAGCCAAGGCCCCGAGCAGGTTCCCTTC. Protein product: CASSQGPEQVPF.

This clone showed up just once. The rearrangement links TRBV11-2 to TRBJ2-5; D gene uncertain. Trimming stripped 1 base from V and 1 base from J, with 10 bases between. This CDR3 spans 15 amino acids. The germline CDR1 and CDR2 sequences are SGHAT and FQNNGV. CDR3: CASSLVGRSQETQYF. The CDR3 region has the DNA TGTGCCAGCAGCTTAGTCGGGCGGTCCCAAGAGACCCAGTACTTC.

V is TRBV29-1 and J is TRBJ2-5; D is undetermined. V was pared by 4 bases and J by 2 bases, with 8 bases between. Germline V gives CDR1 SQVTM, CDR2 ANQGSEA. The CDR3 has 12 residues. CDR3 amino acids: CSVVSFQETQYF. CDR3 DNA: TGCAGCGTTGTTTCATTTCAAGAGACCCAGTACTTC.

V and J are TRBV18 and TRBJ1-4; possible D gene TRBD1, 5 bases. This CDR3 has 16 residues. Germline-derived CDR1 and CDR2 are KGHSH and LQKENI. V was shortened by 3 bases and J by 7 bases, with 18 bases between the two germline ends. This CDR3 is CASSPMDIGLSEKLFF. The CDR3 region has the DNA TGTGCCAGCTCACCTATGGACATTGGGTTGAGTGAAAAACTGTTTTTT.

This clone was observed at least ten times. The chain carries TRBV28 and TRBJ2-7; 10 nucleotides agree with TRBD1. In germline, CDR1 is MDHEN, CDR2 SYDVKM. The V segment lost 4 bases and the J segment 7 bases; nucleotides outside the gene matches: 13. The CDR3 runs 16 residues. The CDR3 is CASSSPPGQGSGEQYF. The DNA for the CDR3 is TGTGCCAGCAGTTCCCCTCCGGGACAGGGGTCCGGGGAGCAGTACTTC.

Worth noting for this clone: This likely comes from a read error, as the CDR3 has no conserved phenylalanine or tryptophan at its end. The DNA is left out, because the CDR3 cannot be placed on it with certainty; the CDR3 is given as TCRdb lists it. CDR3 sequence reads: CASSLGAGFGSYERYL. The chain combines TRBV7-9 with TRBJ2-7; the table's D gene call, TRBD2, was not cross checked with the DNA. The CDR3 is 16 residues long, counting both termini. Looked up from germline, CDR1 is SEHNR and CDR2 is FQNEAQ (reference sequence).

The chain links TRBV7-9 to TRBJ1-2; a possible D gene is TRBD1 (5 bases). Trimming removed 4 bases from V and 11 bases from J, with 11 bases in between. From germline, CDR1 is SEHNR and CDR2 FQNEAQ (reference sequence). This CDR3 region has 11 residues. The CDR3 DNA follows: TGTGCCAGCAGCTCAATGGGGGGATACACCTTC. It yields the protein CASSSMGGYTF.

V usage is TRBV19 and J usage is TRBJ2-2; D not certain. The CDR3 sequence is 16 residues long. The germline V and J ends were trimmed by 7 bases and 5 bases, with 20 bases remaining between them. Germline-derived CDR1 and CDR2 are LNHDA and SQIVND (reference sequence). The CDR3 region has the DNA TGTGCCAGTACCCCATTTACCTTCCTCGGGACCGGGGAGCTGTTTTTT. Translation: CASTPFTFLGTGELFF.

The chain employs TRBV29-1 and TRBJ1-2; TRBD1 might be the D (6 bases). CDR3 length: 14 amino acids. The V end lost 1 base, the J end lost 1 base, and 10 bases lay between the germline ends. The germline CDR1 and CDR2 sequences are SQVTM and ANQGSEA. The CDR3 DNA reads TGCAGCGTTGAAGCCCGGGGGCTTAACTATGGCTACACCTTC. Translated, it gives CSVEARGLNYGYTF.

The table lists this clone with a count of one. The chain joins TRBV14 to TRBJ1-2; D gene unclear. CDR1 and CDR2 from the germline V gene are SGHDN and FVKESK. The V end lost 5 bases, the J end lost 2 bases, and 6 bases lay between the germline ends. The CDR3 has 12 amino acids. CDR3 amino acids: CASSYYNYGYTF. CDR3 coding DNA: TGTGCCAGCAGCTACTACAACTATGGCTACACCTTC.

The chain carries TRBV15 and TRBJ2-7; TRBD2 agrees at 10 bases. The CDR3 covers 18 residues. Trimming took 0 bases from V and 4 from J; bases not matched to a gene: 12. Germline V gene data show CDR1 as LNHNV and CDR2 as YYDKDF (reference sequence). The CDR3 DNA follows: TGTGCCACCAGCAGAGATCTAGGTACTAGCGGGACCCGTTACGAGCAGTACTTC. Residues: CATSRDLGTSGTRYEQYF.

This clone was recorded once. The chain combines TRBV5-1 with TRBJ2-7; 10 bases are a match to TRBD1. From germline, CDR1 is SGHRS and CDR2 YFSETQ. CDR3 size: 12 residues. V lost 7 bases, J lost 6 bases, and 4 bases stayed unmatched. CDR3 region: CASERDRGEQYF. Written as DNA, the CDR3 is TGCGCCAGCGAGAGGGACAGGGGCGAGCAGTACTTC.

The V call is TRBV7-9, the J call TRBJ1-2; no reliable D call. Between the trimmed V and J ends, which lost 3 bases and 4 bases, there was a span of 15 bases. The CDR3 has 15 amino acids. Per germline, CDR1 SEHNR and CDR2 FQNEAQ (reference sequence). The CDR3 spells CASSLALGSGYGYTF. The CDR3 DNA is TGTGCCAGCAGCTTGGCCTTGGGATCGGGCTATGGCTACACCTTC.

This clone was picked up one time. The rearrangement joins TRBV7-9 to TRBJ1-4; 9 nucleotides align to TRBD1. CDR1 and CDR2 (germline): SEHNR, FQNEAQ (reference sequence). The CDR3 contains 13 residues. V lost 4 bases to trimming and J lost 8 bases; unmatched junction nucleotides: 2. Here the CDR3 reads CASSSTGGEKLFF. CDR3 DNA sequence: TGTGCCAGCAGCTCGACAGGGGGGGAAAAACTGTTTTTT.

As DNA, the CDR3 is TGTGCCAGCAGTCTCCGGACTAGCGGGGAAACCTACGAGCAGTACTTC. Its translation: CASSLRTSGETYEQYF. The chain is built from TRBV27 and TRBJ2-7; 12 nucleotides align to TRBD2. The V and J ends lost 5 bases and 2 bases, in that order; junction bases with no gene match: 7. This CDR3 is 16 amino acids long. The germline V gene encodes CDR1 MNHEY and CDR2 SMNVEV (reference sequence).

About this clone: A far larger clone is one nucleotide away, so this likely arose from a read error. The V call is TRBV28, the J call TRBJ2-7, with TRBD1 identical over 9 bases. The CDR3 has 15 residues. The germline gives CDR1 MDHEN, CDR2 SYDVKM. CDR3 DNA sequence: TGTGCCAGCGGTTTACTCTCGACAGGGGGGGATGAGCAGTACTTC. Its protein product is CASGLLSTGGDEQYF.

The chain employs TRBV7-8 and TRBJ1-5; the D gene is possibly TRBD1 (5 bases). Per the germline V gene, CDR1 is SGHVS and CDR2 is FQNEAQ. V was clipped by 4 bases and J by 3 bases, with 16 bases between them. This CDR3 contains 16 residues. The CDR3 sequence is CASSSRDRVDNQPQHF. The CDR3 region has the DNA TGTGCCAGCAGCTCTAGGGACCGGGTTGACAATCAGCCCCAGCATTTT.

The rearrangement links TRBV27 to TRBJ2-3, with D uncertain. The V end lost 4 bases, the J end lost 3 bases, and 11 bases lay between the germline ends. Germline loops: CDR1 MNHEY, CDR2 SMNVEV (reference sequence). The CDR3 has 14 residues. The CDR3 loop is CASSSIPPTDTQYF. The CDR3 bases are TGTGCCAGCAGTTCCATCCCCCCGACAGATACGCAGTATTTT.